One T cell receptor (beta chain) is described in this entry. The target antigen is unknown. This sample was included in a study of post-analysis software for immune sequencing data. At the level of the study: Recorded subtypes: relapsing-remitting, secondary progressive, progressive-relapsing; some patients unannotated.

Unique molecular identifiers featured in each of the TCR beta cDNA libraries. About 500,000 cDNA molecules came from roughly 1 to 10 million T cells. TCRdb processed the PCR reads anew with MiXCR; each CDR3 protein has one entry. The data show over 700,000 distinct CDR3 sequences, 25% to 30% seen once. The CDR3 totals 14 residues. Germline V lookup: CDR1 KGHDR, CDR2 SFDVKD. The ends were cut back, 7 bases at V and 0 bases at J, with 11 bases in the middle. Study-wide results and caveats: The normalized Chao1 diversity of multiple sclerosis patients was significantly lower than that of controls. Under F measure analysis, samples from one preparation batch co-clustered strongly. Roughly five TRBV segments appeared more often in patients than in controls, and TRBV5-6, TRBV5-1 and TRBV20-1 were among these.

The clonotype comes from a girl aged 5 to 17 with multiple sclerosis. This chain joins TRBV24-1 and TRBJ2-5; possibly TRBD2 for D (6 bases). The specimen was blood. The CDR3 is CATSSRDYQETQYF. The CDR3, as DNA: TGTGCCACCAGCTCCCGGGACTACCAAGAGACCCAGTACTTC.